Each of the 8 T cell receptor beta chains below was sequenced from the same sample in a study of PD-1 blockade in classical Hodgkin lymphoma. Sequenced by immunoSEQ multiplex PCR; TCRdb stores in-frame clones only, minus some. The sample holds 75,000 to 100,000 clones, roughly 76% seen once. Brentuximab vedotin exposure varied among the patients, all of whom had relapsed after autologous stem cell transplantation. The sequences come from peripheral blood mononuclear cells (PBMCs), collected before the second cycle of nivolumab. The source is a human donor with classical Hodgkin lymphoma.

The J gene is TRBJ2-4, the V gene TRBV6-5; D may be TRBD1 or TRBD2 (5 bases each). Germline lookup yields CDR1 MNHEY and CDR2 SVGAGI. Deletions cut 6 bases from V and 8 bases from J, with 20 bases between. This CDR3 has 15 amino acids. The CDR3 DNA follows: TGTGCCAGCAGGCAAAACCCCGGGACCGGGGACATTCAGTACTTC. It encodes CASRQNPGTGDIQYF.

The DNA of the CDR3 is TGTGCCAGCAGTTTGAGTCCCCCGAACACTGAAGCTTTCTTT. It encodes CASSLSPPNTEAFF. The chain has TRBV28 and TRBJ1-1; D not resolved. The CDR3 runs to 14 residues. V dropped 3 bases and J dropped 1 base, with 9 bases sitting between them. Germline CDR1 and CDR2: MDHEN and SYDVKM.

As DNA, the CDR3 is TGTGCCAGCAGTCGGGACAGTTGGAATCAGCCCCAGCATTTT. This translates into CASSRDSWNQPQHF. The chain couples TRBV6-1 to TRBJ1-5, with 7 bases aligning to TRBD1. Germline CDR1 reads MNHNS; CDR2 reads SASEGT. The CDR3 length is 14 residues. The junction had 5 bases not matched to a gene; V was cut back by 5 bases and J by 4 bases.

J is TRBJ2-5 and V is TRBV11-2; 7 bases align to TRBD2. The CDR3 sequence is 13 residues long. Trimming took 3 bases from V and 2 from J; bases not matched to a gene: 0. In germline, CDR1 is SGHAT, CDR2 FQNNGV. The CDR3, as DNA: TGTGCCAGCAGCTTTAGCGGGCAAGAGACCCAGTACTTC. This codes for CASSFSGQETQYF. The entire variable domain, with the rest obtained from reference TRBV11-2 and TRBJ2-5, is as follows: EAGVAQSPRYKIIEKRQSVAFWCNPISGHATLYWYQQILGQGPKLLIQFQNNGVVDDSQLPKDRFSAERLKGVDSTLKIQPAKLEDSAVYLCASSFSGQETQYFGPGTRLLVL.

This chain connects TRBV7-6 to TRBJ2-5, with 10 bases matching TRBD2. Germline CDR1 is SGHVS and CDR2 is FNYEAQ. This CDR3 region has 13 residues. The ends lost 5 bases at V and 10 bases at J; junction bases unmatched: 7. CDR3 residues: CASSTRTSGDQYF. Here the CDR3 DNA reads TGTGCCAGCAGCACCCGGACTAGCGGAGACCAGTACTTC. Full variable domain (remainder filled in from reference TRBV7-6 and TRBJ2-5): GAGVSQSPRYKVTKRGQDVALRCDPISGHVSLYWYRQALGQGPEFLTYFNYEAQQDKSGLPNDRFSAERPEGSISTLTIQRTEQRDSAMYRCASSTRTSGDQYFGPGTRLLVL.

This clone was recorded many times. The genes are TRBV19 and TRBJ1-2; TRBD1 aligns across 10 bases. J lost 12 bases, V lost 6 bases, and 10 bases had no gene match. CDR1 is LNHDA, CDR2 SQIVND, per germline (reference sequence). The CDR3 is 13 residues long. CDR3 in amino acids: CASRNAGTGEDTF. The CDR3 nucleotides are TGTGCCAGTAGAAACGCCGGGACAGGGGAAGACACCTTC.

The CDR3 loop is CASSPDQNQPQHF. CDR3 DNA: TGTGCCAGCTCCCCAGATCAAAATCAGCCCCAGCATTTT. The chain links TRBV18 to TRBJ1-5; no clear D gene. Germline V CDR1 and CDR2: KGHSH, LQKENI. V lost 6 bases and J lost 4, with 10 bases in between. The CDR3 sequence is 13 residues long.

This chain connects TRBV7-2 to TRBJ2-2; TRBD2 agrees at 8 bases. Unmatched junction bases numbered 7, after V lost 1 base and J lost 6 bases. The CDR3 spans 16 residues. The germline V gene encodes CDR1 SGHTA and CDR2 FQGNSA. The CDR3 is CASSLGAGGAAGELFF. CDR3 coding DNA: TGTGCCAGCAGCTTAGGCGCGGGGGGCGCGGCCGGGGAGCTGTTTTTT.